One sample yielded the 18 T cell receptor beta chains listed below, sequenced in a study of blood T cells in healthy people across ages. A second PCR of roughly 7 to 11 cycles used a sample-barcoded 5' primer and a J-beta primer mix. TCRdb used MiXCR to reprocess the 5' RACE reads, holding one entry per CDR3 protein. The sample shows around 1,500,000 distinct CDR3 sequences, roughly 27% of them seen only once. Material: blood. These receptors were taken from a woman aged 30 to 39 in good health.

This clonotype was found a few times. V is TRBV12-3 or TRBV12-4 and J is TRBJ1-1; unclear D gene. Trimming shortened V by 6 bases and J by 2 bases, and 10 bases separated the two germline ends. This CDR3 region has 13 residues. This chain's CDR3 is CASRHTDNTEAFF. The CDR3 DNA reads TGTGCCAGCAGACATACAGATAACACTGAAGCTTTCTTT.

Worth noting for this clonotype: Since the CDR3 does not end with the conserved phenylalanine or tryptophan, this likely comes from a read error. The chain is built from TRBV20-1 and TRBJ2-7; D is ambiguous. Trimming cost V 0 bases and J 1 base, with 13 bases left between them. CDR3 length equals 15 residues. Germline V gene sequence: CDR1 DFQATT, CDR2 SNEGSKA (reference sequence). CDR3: CSARDPHSPSYEQYC. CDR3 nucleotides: TGCAGTGCTAGAGATCCCCACAGTCCTTCCTACGAGCAGTACTGC.

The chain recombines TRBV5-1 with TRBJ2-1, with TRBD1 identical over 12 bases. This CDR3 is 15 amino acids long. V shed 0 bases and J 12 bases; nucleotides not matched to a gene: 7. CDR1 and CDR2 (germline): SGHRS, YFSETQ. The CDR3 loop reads CASSLGGQGARTQFF. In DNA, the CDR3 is TGCGCCAGCAGCTTGGGGGGACAGGGGGCTCGCACGCAGTTCTTC.

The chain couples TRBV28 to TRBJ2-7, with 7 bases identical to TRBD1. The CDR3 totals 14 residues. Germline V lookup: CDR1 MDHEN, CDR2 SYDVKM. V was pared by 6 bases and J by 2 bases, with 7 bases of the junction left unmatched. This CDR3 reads CASRKQGTTYEQYF. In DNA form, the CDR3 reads TGTGCCAGCAGGAAACAGGGGACCACCTACGAGCAGTACTTC.

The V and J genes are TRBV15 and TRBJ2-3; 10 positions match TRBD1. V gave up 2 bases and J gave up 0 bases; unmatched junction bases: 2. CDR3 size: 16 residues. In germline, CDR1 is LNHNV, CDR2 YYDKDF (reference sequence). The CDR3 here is CATSRRQGASTDTQYF. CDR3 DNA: TGTGCCACCAGCAGAAGACAGGGGGCTAGCACAGATACGCAGTATTTT. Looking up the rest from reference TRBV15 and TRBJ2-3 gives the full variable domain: DAMVIQNPRYQVTQFGKPVTLSCSQTLNHNVMYWYQQKSSQAPKLLFHYYDKDFNNEADTPDNFQSRRPNTSFCFLDIRSPGLGDTAMYLCATSRRQGASTDTQYFGPGTRLTVL.

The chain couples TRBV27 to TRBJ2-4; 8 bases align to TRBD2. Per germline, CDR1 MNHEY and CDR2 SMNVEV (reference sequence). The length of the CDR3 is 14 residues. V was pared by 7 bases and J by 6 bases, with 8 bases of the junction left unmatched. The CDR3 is CASMPNRGGNIQYF. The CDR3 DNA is TGTGCCAGCATGCCTAATCGGGGGGGAAACATTCAGTACTTC.

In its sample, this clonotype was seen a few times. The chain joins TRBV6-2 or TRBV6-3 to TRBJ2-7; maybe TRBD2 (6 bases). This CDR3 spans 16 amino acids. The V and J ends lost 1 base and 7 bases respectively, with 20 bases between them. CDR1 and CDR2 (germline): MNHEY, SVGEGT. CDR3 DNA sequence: TGTGCCAGCAGTTACTTCGGGGGTGTGAACCTGTGGGAGCAGTACTTC. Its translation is CASSYFGGVNLWEQYF.

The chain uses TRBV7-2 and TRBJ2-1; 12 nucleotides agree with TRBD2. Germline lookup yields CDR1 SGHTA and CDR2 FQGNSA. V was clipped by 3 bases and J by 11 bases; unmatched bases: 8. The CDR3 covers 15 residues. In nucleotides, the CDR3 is TGTGCCAGCAGCTTCTCGAAGACTAGCGGGAGAAAGCAGTTCTTC. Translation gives CASSFSKTSGRKQFF.

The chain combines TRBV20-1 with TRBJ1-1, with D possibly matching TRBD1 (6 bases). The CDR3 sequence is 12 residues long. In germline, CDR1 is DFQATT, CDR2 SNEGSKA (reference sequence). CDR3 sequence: CSLWGGGTEAFF. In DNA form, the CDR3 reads TGCAGCCTATGGGGAGGGGGCACTGAAGCTTTCTTT.

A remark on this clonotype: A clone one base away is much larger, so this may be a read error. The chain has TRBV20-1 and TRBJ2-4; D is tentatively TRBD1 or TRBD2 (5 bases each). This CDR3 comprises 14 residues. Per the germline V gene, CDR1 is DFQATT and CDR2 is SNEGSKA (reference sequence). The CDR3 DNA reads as TGCAGTGCCAGAGCTGGGGTAATTGGGGACGTGCAGTACTTC. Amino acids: CSARAGVIGDVQYF.

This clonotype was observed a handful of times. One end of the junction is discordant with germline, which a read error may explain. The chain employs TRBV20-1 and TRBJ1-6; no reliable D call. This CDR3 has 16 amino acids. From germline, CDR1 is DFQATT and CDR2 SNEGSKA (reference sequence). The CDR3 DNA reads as TGCAGCGCTAGAGATTTAAGTCAGTCCTATAATTCACCCCTCCACTTT. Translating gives CSARDLSQSYNSPLHF.

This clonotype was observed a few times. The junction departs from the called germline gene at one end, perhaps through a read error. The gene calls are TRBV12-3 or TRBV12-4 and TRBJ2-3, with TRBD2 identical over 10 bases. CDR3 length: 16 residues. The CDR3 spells CASSSPGLAISDTQYF. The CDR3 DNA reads TGTGCCAGCAGTTCACCGGGACTAGCGATTTCAGATACACAGTATTTT.

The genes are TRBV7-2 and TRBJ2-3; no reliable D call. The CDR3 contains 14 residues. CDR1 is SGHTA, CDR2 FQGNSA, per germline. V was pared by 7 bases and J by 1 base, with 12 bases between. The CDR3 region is CASTLFRGTDTQYF. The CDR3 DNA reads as TGTGCCAGCACCCTATTCCGGGGCACAGATACGCAGTATTTT.

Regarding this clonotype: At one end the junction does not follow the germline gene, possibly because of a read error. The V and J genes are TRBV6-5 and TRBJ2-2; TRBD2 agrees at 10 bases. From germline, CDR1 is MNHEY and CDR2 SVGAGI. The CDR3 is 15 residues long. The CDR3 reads CTSRKPGLAIGELFF. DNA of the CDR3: TGTACCAGCAGGAAACCGGGACTAGCGATCGGGGAGCTGTTTTTT.

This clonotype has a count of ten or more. The DNA for the CDR3 is TGCAGCGTTGGGCTGCTGGAGACCCAGTACTTC. Translated, it gives CSVGLLETQYF. The chain has TRBV29-1 and TRBJ2-5; D unclear. Trimming removed 4 bases from V and 5 bases from J, with 8 bases in between. This CDR3 is built from 11 residues. Germline CDR1 SQVTM, CDR2 ANQGSEA.

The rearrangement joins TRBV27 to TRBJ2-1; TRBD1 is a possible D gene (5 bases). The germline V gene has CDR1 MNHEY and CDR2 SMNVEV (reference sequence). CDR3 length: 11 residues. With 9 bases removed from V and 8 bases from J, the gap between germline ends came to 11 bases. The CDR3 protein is CARGRGDEQFF. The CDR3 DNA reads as TGTGCCAGGGGGCGAGGTGATGAGCAGTTCTTC.

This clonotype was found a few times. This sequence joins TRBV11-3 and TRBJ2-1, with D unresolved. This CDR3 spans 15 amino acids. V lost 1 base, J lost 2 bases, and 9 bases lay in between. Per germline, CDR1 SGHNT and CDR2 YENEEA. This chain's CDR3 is CASSLVASAYNEQFF. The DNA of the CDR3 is TGTGCCAGCAGCTTAGTCGCTTCGGCCTACAATGAGCAGTTCTTC.

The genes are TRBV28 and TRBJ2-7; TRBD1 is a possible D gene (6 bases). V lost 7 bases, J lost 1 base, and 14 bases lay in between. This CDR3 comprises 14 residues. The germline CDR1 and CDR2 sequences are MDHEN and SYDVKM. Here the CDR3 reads CASIFGTGSYEQYF. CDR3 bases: TGTGCCAGCATCTTTGGTACAGGGTCCTACGAGCAGTACTTC.